Each of the 19 T cell receptor beta chains below was sequenced from the same sample in a study of beta chain features in type 1 diabetes. Study-wide results and caveats: Shorter TCRB CDR3s, moderately but significantly so, were found in Type 1 diabetes patients in all four CD4+ subsets.

The antigens for these receptors are not known. Expressed TCRB transcripts got sequenced, as all isolated RNA was reverse transcribed. Using immunoSEQ multiplex PCR, the repertoire was profiled, and TCRdb retains in-frame clones only, with some absent. Of hundreds of thousands of clones listed, 13% are singletons. Sequenced sample: naive CD4+ T cells from blood. The source of these receptors is a young man with type 1 diabetes.

This clone was seen a few times. V is TRBV5-4 and J is TRBJ2-5; D is tentatively TRBD1 or TRBD2 (5 bases each). The CDR3 has 14 residues. Germline V gives CDR1 SGHNT, CDR2 YYREEE (reference sequence). V gave up 4 bases and J gave up 1 base, with 11 bases separating them. This CDR3 reads CASSARDLQETQYF. CDR3 bases: TGTGCCAGCAGCGCCCGGGACCTCCAAGAGACCCAGTACTTC.

This clone appeared a few times. The chain uses TRBV6-5 and TRBJ2-3; D gene ambiguous. Germline V lookup: CDR1 MNHEY, CDR2 SVGAGI. Trimming cost V 0 bases and J 4 bases, with 8 bases left between them. This CDR3 has 14 residues. CDR3 nucleotides: TGTGCCAGCAGTTACTCGCCAGCAGCAGATACGCAGTATTTT. Amino acids: CASSYSPAADTQYF.

The chain combines TRBV5-1 with TRBJ2-3, with 7 bases matching TRBD2. CDR3 length equals 16 residues. Germline values: CDR1 SGHRS, CDR2 YFSETQ. Germline trimming cut 0 bases from V and 2 bases from J; bases unmatched to any gene: 6. CDR3 sequence: CASSLGARGTTDTQYF. Here the CDR3 DNA reads TGCGCCAGCAGCTTGGGGGCGCGGGGGACCACAGATACGCAGTATTTT.

The gene calls are TRBV4-1 and TRBJ2-5; 11 bases map to TRBD1. This CDR3 is 15 amino acids long. Unmatched junction bases numbered 1, after V lost 0 bases and J lost 4 bases. Looked up from germline, CDR1 is MGHRA and CDR2 is YSYEKL. The CDR3 reads CASSQEGQGGETQYF. In DNA, the CDR3 is TGCGCCAGCAGCCAAGAGGGACAGGGGGGAGAGACCCAGTACTTC.

V and J are TRBV2 and TRBJ1-2; D is perhaps TRBD1 (5 bases). Germline lookup yields CDR1 SNHLY and CDR2 FYNNEI. V lost 3 bases, J lost 4 bases, and 9 bases lay in between. The CDR3 consists of 13 residues. CDR3 protein: CASSEGQVYGYTF. CDR3 DNA sequence: TGTGCCAGCAGTGAGGGGCAAGTCTATGGCTACACCTTC.

V is TRBV4-1 and J is TRBJ2-5; 11 bases line up with TRBD1. The J call may be wrong; the DNA end is better matched by TRBJ2-7. This CDR3 is 15 amino acids long. CDR1 is MGHRA and CDR2 is YSYEKL in the germline V gene. The CDR3 DNA reads as TGCGCCAGCAGCCACGGACAGGGGGCGAGATACGAGCAGTACTTC. This sequence encodes CASSHGQGARYEQYF.

The table lists this clone with a few counts. The chain employs TRBV10-3 and TRBJ1-2, with D unclear. The V gene lost 1 base and the J gene lost 3 bases, with 9 bases spanning the gap. This CDR3 is built from 14 residues. Germline V CDR1 and CDR2: ENHRY, SYGVKD. CDR3 nucleotides: TGTGCCATCAGTGAGTACGCCCGGGACTATGGCTACACCTTC. Protein sequence: CAISEYARDYGYTF.

The V call is TRBV7-9, the J call TRBJ2-5; D gene ambiguous. V was cut by 2 bases and J by 2 bases, with 3 bases left in between. The CDR3 is made up of 12 amino acids. Germline CDR1 SEHNR, CDR2 FQNEAQ (reference sequence). The CDR3 DNA reads as TGTGCCAGCAGCTTACTTCAAGAGACCCAGTACTTC. Translated, it gives CASSLLQETQYF.

The rearrangement links TRBV4-1 to TRBJ1-5; D is uncertain. CDR1 is MGHRA, CDR2 YSYEKL, per germline. V lost 1 base to trimming and J lost 9 bases, with 7 bases between them. The CDR3 covers 12 residues. The CDR3, as DNA: TGCGCCAGCAGCCAAGGGTCCGGGCCCCAGCATTTT. Its translation is CASSQGSGPQHF.

V and J are TRBV21-1 and TRBJ1-2; TRBD1, the table's D call, was not compared with the DNA. TRBV21-1 is termed a pseudogene. This CDR3 contains 14 residues. CDR3 sequence reads: CASSFLSEDYGYTF. CDR3 sequence (DNA): TGTGCCAGCAGCTTTCTCAGTGAAGACTATGGCTACACCTTC.

The chain has TRBV18 and TRBJ2-5; no definite D call. The CDR3 extends over 15 amino acids. V lost 3 bases and J 2 bases, leaving 13 bases between the germline ends. Germline values: CDR1 KGHSH, CDR2 LQKENI. The CDR3 sequence is CASSPLGLVQETQYF. The CDR3 DNA reads TGTGCCAGCTCACCCCTTGGGCTGGTACAAGAGACCCAGTACTTC.

The V call is TRBV4-2, the J call TRBJ2-1; D remains ambiguous. The CDR3 has 12 residues. CDR1 LGHNA and CDR2 YNFKEQ come from the germline V gene. V lost 0 bases to trimming and J lost 6 bases, with 3 bases between them. The CDR3 loop reads CASSQDPNEQFF. The CDR3 DNA sequence: TGTGCCAGCAGCCAAGATCCCAATGAGCAGTTCTTC.

The sample holds a few counts of this clone. V is TRBV12-5 and J is TRBJ2-1; 9 nucleotides align to TRBD1. Per the germline V gene, CDR1 is LGHNT and CDR2 is FRNRAP. The CDR3 is 15 residues long. Trimming took 3 bases from V and 4 from J; bases not matched to a gene: 4. This chain's CDR3 is CASGFGTGSYNEQFF. The DNA for the CDR3 is TGTGCTAGTGGTTTTGGGACAGGGTCGTACAATGAGCAGTTCTTC.

The J gene is TRBJ2-1, the V gene TRBV12-5, with 10 bases lining up with TRBD1. Germline V gene lookup returns CDR1 LGHNT and CDR2 FRNRAP. This CDR3 has 17 amino acids. Unmatched junction bases numbered 4, after V lost 0 bases and J lost 2 bases. The CDR3 DNA sequence: TGTGCTAGTGGTTTGGTACCCGGGACAGGGGCCTACAATGAGCAGTTCTTC. It yields the protein CASGLVPGTGAYNEQFF.

V is TRBV29-1 and J is TRBJ1-4, with 7 bases aligning to TRBD1. CDR1 SQVTM and CDR2 ANQGSEA come from the germline V gene. This CDR3 has 13 amino acids. Trimming took 5 bases from V and 5 from J; bases not matched to a gene: 5. CDR3 DNA: TGCAGCGTTAACAGGGGAAACAATGAAAAACTGTTTTTT. It encodes CSVNRGNNEKLFF.

J is TRBJ1-1 and V is TRBV5-1; D perhaps matches TRBD1 (5 bases). Germline assignment: CDR1 SGHRS and CDR2 YFSETQ. Trimming removed 4 bases from V and 0 bases from J, with 10 bases in between. CDR3 length equals 14 residues. The CDR3, as DNA: TGCGCCAGCAGCGCAGGGTTCATGAACACTGAAGCTTTCTTT. Translating gives CASSAGFMNTEAFF. The variable domain in full, with the rest retrieved from reference TRBV5-1 and TRBJ1-1, is KAGVTQTPRYLIKTRGQQVTLSCSPISGHRSVSWYQQTPGQGLQFLFEYFSETQRNKGNFPGRFSGRQFSNSRSEMNVSTLELGDSALYLCASSAGFMNTEAFFGQGTRLTVV.

This clone turned up a few times. The gene calls are TRBV9 and TRBJ2-1; a weak D match, TRBD2 (7 bases). V was clipped by 2 bases and J by 4 bases, with 13 bases between them. Germline CDR1 is SGDLS and CDR2 is YYNGEE. The CDR3 has 15 residues. CDR3 nucleotides: TGTGCCAGCAGCGTCGGCGGGGGCGGATACAATGAGCAGTTCTTC. This translates into CASSVGGGGYNEQFF.

This clone occurred a few times. The chain combines TRBV20-1 with TRBJ1-1, with 7 nucleotides matching TRBD1. J gave up 4 bases and V 4 bases, and 0 bases lay outside the gene matches. The V gene's germline CDR1 is DFQATT and CDR2 SNEGSKA (reference sequence). The length of the CDR3 is 11 residues. The chain's CDR3 is CSAKGATEAFF. Here the CDR3 DNA reads TGCAGTGCTAAGGGGGCCACTGAAGCTTTCTTT.

V gene TRBV5-1 combines with J gene TRBJ2-2, with 7 bases fitting TRBD2. There are 16 residues in the CDR3. In germline, CDR1 is SGHRS, CDR2 YFSETQ. The junction had 12 bases not matched to a gene; V was cut back by 4 bases and J by 6 bases. The CDR3 region is CASSPFNGGSAGELFF. CDR3 in DNA: TGCGCCAGCAGCCCCTTCAACGGGGGGAGCGCCGGGGAGCTGTTTTTT.